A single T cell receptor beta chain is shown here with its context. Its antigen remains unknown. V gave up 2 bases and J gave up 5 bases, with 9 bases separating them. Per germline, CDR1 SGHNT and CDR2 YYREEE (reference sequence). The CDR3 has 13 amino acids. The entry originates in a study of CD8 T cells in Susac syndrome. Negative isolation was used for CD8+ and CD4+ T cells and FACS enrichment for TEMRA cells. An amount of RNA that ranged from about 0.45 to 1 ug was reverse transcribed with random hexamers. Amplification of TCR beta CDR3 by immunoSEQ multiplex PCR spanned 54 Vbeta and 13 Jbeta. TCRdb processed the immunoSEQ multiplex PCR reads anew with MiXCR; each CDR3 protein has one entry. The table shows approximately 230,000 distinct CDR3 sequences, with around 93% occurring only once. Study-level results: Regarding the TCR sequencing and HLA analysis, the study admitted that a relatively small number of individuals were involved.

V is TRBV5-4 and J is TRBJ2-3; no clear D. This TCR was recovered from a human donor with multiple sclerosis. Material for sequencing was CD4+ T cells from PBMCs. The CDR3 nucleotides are TGTGCCAGCAGCTTTAAAGGGCGAGATACGCAGTATTTT. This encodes CASSFKGRDTQYF. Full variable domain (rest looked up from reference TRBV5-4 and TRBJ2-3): ETGVTQSPTHLIKTRGQQVTLRCSSQSGHNTVSWYQQALGQGPQFIFQYYREEENGRGNFPPRFSGLQFPNYSSELNVNALELDDSALYLCASSFKGRDTQYFGPGTRLTVL.